These T cell receptor beta chains were read from a single sample in a study of T-cell memory formation after mild COVID-19. Each CDR3 protein is one row after TCRdb ran MiXCR on the 5' RACE reads. The sample shows a few hundred thousand distinct CDR3 sequences, roughly an eighth of them seen only once. Source material: PBMCs or a T cell subset sorted from them (not recorded which). The receptor source for this set is a young man who had mild COVID-19 (a few samples of this study predate the infection). Cell type and time point are not known. Each CDR3 is given with its conserved first and last residue. The D gene is left open where the match is weak. Rows give clone size only sometimes, using once, few, many, or a class for an expanded clone.

d_gene	abundance	v_gene	j_gene	CDR3aa	CDR3nt
TRBD2	few	TRBV5-1	TRBJ2-3	CASRRGFQLQPETDTQYF	TGCGCCAGCAGGCGGGGGTTTCAACTTCAGCCGGAAACGGATACGCAGTATTTT
NA	many	TRBV4-1	TRBJ2-7	CASSQGGDFHFYEQYF	TGCGCCAGCAGCCAAGGGGGGGACTTCCACTTTTACGAGCAGTACTTC
NA	NA	TRBV5-1	TRBJ1-1	CASSPRGGRIEAFF	TGCGCCAGCAGCCCCCGCGGAGGGAGAATTGAAGCTTTCTTT
NA	NA	TRBV6-6	TRBJ2-1	CASSYGASPYNEQFF	TGTGCCAGCAGTTACGGTGCCAGTCCCTACAATGAGCAGTTCTTC
TRBD1	NA	TRBV14	TRBJ2-2	CASSQLPGQGATGELFF	TGTGCCAGCAGCCAGCTACCGGGACAGGGGGCCACCGGGGAGCTGTTTTTT
TRBD1	NA	TRBV5-1	TRBJ2-1	CASSFRQGQDEQFF	TGCGCCAGCAGCTTTCGACAGGGTCAGGATGAGCAGTTCTTC
NA	NA	TRBV12-3/TRBV12-4	TRBJ1-4	CASSLGGASRKLFF	TGTGCCAGCAGTTTGGGGGGCGCTTCCCGAAAACTGTTTTTT
NA	NA	TRBV20-1	TRBJ1-1	CSARDREGSNTEAFF	TGCAGTGCTAGAGATCGCGAGGGATCTAACACTGAAGCTTTCTTT
NA	many	TRBV3-1	TRBJ1-6	CASSQDRVGSPLHF	TGTGCCAGCAGCCAAGATAGGGTAGGATCACCCCTCCACTTT
NA	few	TRBV5-1	TRBJ2-7	CASSLRGAPSPNEQYF	TGCGCCAGCAGCTTAAGAGGGGCCCCGTCGCCGAACGAGCAGTACTTC
NA	few	TRBV29-1	TRBJ2-1	CSVTDRLGYNEQFF	TGCAGCGTTACCGACAGGTTAGGGTACAATGAGCAGTTCTTC
NA	few	TRBV6-6	TRBJ2-3	CASSYRGRSTDTQYF	TGTGCCAGCAGTTACAGGGGAAGGAGCACAGATACGCAGTATTTT
NA	NA	TRBV6-2/TRBV6-3	TRBJ2-2	CASSGVDSPTPGELFF	TGTGCCAGCAGCGGCGTAGACTCGCCGACCCCCGGGGAGCTGTTTTTT
NA	many	TRBV19	TRBJ2-1	CASSRQVNEQFF	TGTGCCAGTAGTAGACAGGTAAATGAGCAGTTCTTC
NA	NA	TRBV28	TRBJ2-7	CANGGRRNSYEQYF	TGTGCCAACGGAGGGAGACGAAACTCCTACGAGCAGTACTTC
NA	NA	TRBV12-3/TRBV12-4	TRBJ2-3	CASSPWRGGTDTQYF	TGTGCCAGCAGCCCTTGGAGAGGCGGGACAGATACGCAGTATTTT
NA	many	TRBV11-2	TRBJ2-4	CASSPTMSWDIQYF	TGTGCCAGCAGCCCCACCATGTCTTGGGACATTCAGTACTTC
TRBD1	few	TRBV5-1	TRBJ2-2	CASNPDRDTGELFF	TGCGCCAGCAACCCGGACAGGGACACCGGGGAGCTGTTTTTT
TRBD1	few	TRBV5-1	TRBJ2-5	CASSWGTVLQETQYF	TGCGCCAGCAGCTGGGGGACAGTCCTCCAAGAGACCCAGTACTTC
TRBD1	NA	TRBV5-1	TRBJ2-5	CASSWTGEEETQYF	TGCGCCAGCAGCTGGACAGGGGAGGAAGAGACCCAGTACTTC
NA	NA	TRBV5-1	TRBJ2-2	CASSLVPGNTGELFF	TGCGCCAGCAGCTTGGTACCGGGGAACACCGGGGAGCTGTTTTTT
NA	few	TRBV4-3	TRBJ1-5	CASSPTKGIQPQHF	TGCGCCAGCAGCCCAACCAAGGGGATTCAGCCCCAGCATTTT
TRBD1	many	TRBV5-1	TRBJ2-1	CASSRPGDPGQGAFF	TGCGCCAGCAGCCGCCCGGGGGACCCCGGACAGGGTGCGTTCTTC
NA	few	TRBV5-1	TRBJ2-7	CASSSGGWYEQYF	TGCGCCAGCAGCTCAGGGGGGTGGTACGAGCAGTACTTC
NA	few	TRBV7-6	TRBJ1-1	CASTTGGAHHLNTEAFF	TGTGCCAGCACCACCGGGGGGGCCCACCATCTGAACACTGAAGCTTTCTTT
NA	few	TRBV7-6	TRBJ2-3	CASSLGGEGWADTQYF	TGTGCCAGCAGTTTAGGTGGAGAGGGGTGGGCAGATACGCAGTATTTT
TRBD1	NA	TRBV29-1	TRBJ1-5	CSVATGNHQPQHF	TGCAGCGTAGCGACAGGGAACCATCAGCCCCAGCATTTT
NA	NA	TRBV5-1	TRBJ2-7	CASSPSGSGYSYEQYF	TGCGCCAGCAGCCCAAGCGGTAGTGGGTACTCCTACGAGCAGTACTTC
NA	many	TRBV5-5	TRBJ1-5	CASSLSTGYGNQPQHF	TGTGCCAGCAGCTTGTCTACAGGGTACGGCAATCAGCCCCAGCATTTT
NA	few	TRBV6-1	TRBJ2-7	CASSSRGRGFDEQYF	TGTGCCAGCAGTTCCCGGGGCAGGGGATTTGACGAGCAGTACTTC
NA	many	TRBV7-6	TRBJ2-1	CASSLEYPGGLYNEQFF	TGTGCCAGCAGCTTAGAATACCCGGGGGGCCTCTACAATGAGCAGTTCTTC
TRBD2	NA	TRBV6-5	TRBJ2-1	CASKPSGGSYNEQFF	TGTGCCAGCAAACCTAGCGGGGGCTCTTACAATGAGCAGTTCTTC
NA	few	TRBV10-3	TRBJ2-1	CAISEHIATYNEQFF	TGTGCCATCAGTGAGCATATAGCGACCTACAATGAGCAGTTCTTC
NA	NA	TRBV6-2/TRBV6-3	TRBJ2-2	CASSRHTGGPGELFF	TGTGCCAGCAGTCGACACACCGGGGGGCCCGGGGAGCTGTTTTTT
NA	NA	TRBV24-1	TRBJ2-2	CATSHLIIWVANTGELFF	TGTGCCACCAGTCATCTCATTATATGGGTAGCGAACACCGGGGAGCTGTTTTTT
NA	many	TRBV12-3/TRBV12-4	TRBJ1-6	CASSLGDRNSPLHF	TGTGCCAGCAGTTTAGGGGACCGGAATTCACCCCTCCACTTT
TRBD1	NA	TRBV13	TRBJ1-1	CASSWTGTENTEAFF	TGTGCCAGCAGCTGGACCGGGACAGAGAACACTGAAGCTTTCTTT
NA	few	TRBV15	TRBJ1-3	CATSRDRFISGNTIYF	TGTGCCACCAGCAGAGACAGATTTATCTCTGGAAACACCATATATTTT
NA	many	TRBV7-3	TRBJ2-3	CASSLGPRGTTDTQYF	TGTGCCAGCAGCTTAGGTCCTCGGGGAACCACAGATACGCAGTATTTT
TRBD1	NA	TRBV6-1	TRBJ2-3	CASSEGTGGVDTQYF	TGTGCCAGCAGTGAGGGAACAGGGGGAGTAGATACGCAGTATTTT